This TCR beta chain was captured by sequencing in a study of shared clonotypes between healthy human individuals. Background on the study: Donors were a couple of women and a few men aged 18 to 49. CD8 memory received one plate per donor, CD8 naive two, CD4 memory three and CD4 naive three.

Points on this clone: Its antigen remains unidentified.

Per the germline V gene, CDR1 is MNHEY and CDR2 is SMNVEV (reference sequence). The CDR3 loop spans 16 amino acids. The junction had 14 bases not matched to a gene; V was cut back by 5 bases and J by 4 bases. Some clones are missing from TCRdb's copy, which holds only in-frame ones; the method was immunoSEQ multiplex PCR. The sample lists about 520,000 clones; approximately 94% were seen once. General study findings and limits: Genetic and exposure-history diversity was limited by the small donor number.

The sequence derives from a woman in her thirties in good health. Sequenced material: naive CD4+ T cells sorted from blood. Subset denoted: CD45RA+ positively selected. The chain carries TRBV27 and TRBJ2-7; 7 nucleotides line up with TRBD1. CDR3 protein: CASSSIPGQQEYEQYF. CDR3 bases: TGTGCCAGCAGTAGCATACCGGGACAGCAGGAGTACGAGCAGTACTTC.